Below are 4 T cell receptor beta chains sequenced from a single sample in a study of cytomegalovirus exposure and HLA in healthy donors. This PCR relied on a set of 60 Vbeta primers and 13 Jbeta primers. Measured with immunoSEQ multiplex PCR; TCRdb has only the in-frame clones, and not every one. Here the sample spans about 210,000 clones, roughly three quarters being singletons. The sequencing input was PBMCs. These receptors were collected from a male donor in good health and CMV-seropositive.

J is TRBJ2-2 and V is TRBV7-2; D may be TRBD2 (5 bases). Germline V gives CDR1 SGHTA, CDR2 FQGNSA. V was shortened by 6 bases and J by 0 bases, with 8 bases between the two germline ends. This CDR3 region has 14 residues. This chain's CDR3 is CASSMGANTGELFF. DNA of the CDR3: TGTGCCAGCAGTATGGGAGCGAACACCGGGGAGCTGTTTTTT.

J is TRBJ2-1 and V is TRBV27, with D perhaps matching TRBD2 (5 bases). This CDR3 has 14 residues. Germline V gene lookup returns CDR1 MNHEY and CDR2 SMNVEV (reference sequence). Between the trimmed V and J ends, which lost 5 bases and 4 bases, there was a span of 12 bases. The CDR3 coding sequence is TGTGCCAGCAGTCCCCCCCCGGGGTACAATGAGCAGTTCTTC. Its protein product is CASSPPPGYNEQFF.

The rearrangement uses TRBV7-2 and TRBJ1-1; D uncertain. The CDR3 loop spans 15 amino acids. Germline V CDR1 and CDR2: SGHTA, FQGNSA. V lost 0 bases, J lost 9 bases, and 17 bases lay in between. CDR3 sequence: CASSLAKGGLLKAFF. The DNA for the CDR3 is TGTGCCAGCAGCTTAGCGAAAGGAGGACTCCTCAAAGCTTTCTTT.

The chain is built from TRBV18 and TRBJ2-1, with 7 bases fitting TRBD1. J was trimmed by 5 bases and V by 4 bases; bases with no gene match: 2. This CDR3 has 13 amino acids. Per the germline V gene, CDR1 is KGHSH and CDR2 is LQKENI. The CDR3 DNA reads TGTGCCAGCTCACGGGACAGAAACAATGAGCAGTTCTTC. The encoded protein is CASSRDRNNEQFF.